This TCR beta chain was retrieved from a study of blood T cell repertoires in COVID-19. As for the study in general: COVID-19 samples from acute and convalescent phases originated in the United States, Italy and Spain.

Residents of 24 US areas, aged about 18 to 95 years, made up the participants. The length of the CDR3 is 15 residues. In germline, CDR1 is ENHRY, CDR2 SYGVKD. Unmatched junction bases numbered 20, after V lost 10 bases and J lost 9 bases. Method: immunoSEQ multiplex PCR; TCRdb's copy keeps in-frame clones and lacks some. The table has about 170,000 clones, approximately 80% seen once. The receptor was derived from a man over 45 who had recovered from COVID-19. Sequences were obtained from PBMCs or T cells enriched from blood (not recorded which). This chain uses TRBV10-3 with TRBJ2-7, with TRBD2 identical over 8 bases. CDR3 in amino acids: CATGGTGTDASWQYF. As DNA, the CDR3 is TGTGCCACGGGGGGGACCGGGACGGACGCGAGTTGGCAGTACTTC.